This T cell receptor beta chain was sequenced for a study of shared clonotypes between healthy human individuals. Germline-derived CDR1 and CDR2 are SGHRS and YFSETQ. The CDR3 is 16 amino acids. Per the study methods: ImmunoSEQ sequences covered only the junction and lacked quality scores; filtering therefore differed. Using immunoSEQ multiplex PCR, the repertoire was profiled, and TCRdb retains in-frame clones only, with some absent. That table furnishes V, J and clone size, whereas the DNA furnished D and trimming. The sample consists of around 980,000 clones, 75% to 85% of them appearing once. This clone appeared a single time. This sequence is one base from a far larger clone and is likely a read error.

This chain links TRBV5-1 with TRBJ2-5; the match to TRBD2 covers 10 bases. The receptor was derived from a man aged 18 to 30 in good health. Some clones in this sample may be carry-over from other donors' samples. Sequencing was done on a sample of memory CD4+ T cells from PBMCs. Regarding subset: CD45RA-negative fraction. The CDR3 region has the DNA TGCGCCAGCAGCTTGTTGGCTAGCGGGGGTCAAGAGATCCAGTACTTC. It codes for CASSLLASGGQEIQYF.